This T cell receptor (beta chain) was sequenced for a study of shared clonotypes between healthy human individuals. For this clone: No antigen is known for it.

Regarding the study as a whole: Generation of non-shared clonotypes was less probable than generation of clonotypes shared by all four donors.

How the authors handled the data: Filtering was not the same, since immunoSEQ gave junction-only sequences without quality scores. Assay used: immunoSEQ multiplex PCR; TCRdb lists only in-frame clones, some missing. D and trimming were read from the DNA, whereas the V and J calls and clone size are those reported in that table. The sample lists some 2,000,000 clones; approximately 95% were seen once. Trimming cost V 4 bases and J 0 bases, with 10 bases left between them. CDR3 length: 15 residues. The germline gives CDR1 SGHTA, CDR2 FQGNSA. The chain is built from TRBV7-2 and TRBJ1-3; a weak D match, TRBD1 (6 bases). Sequencing was carried out using naive CD4+ T cells sorted from blood. Subset indicated: CD45RA+ positively selected. The source of this sequence is a man aged 18 to 30 in good health. In DNA, the CDR3 is TGTGCCAGCAGCTCCCAGACAGGCTCTGGAAACACCATATATTTT. It yields the protein CASSSQTGSGNTIYF.